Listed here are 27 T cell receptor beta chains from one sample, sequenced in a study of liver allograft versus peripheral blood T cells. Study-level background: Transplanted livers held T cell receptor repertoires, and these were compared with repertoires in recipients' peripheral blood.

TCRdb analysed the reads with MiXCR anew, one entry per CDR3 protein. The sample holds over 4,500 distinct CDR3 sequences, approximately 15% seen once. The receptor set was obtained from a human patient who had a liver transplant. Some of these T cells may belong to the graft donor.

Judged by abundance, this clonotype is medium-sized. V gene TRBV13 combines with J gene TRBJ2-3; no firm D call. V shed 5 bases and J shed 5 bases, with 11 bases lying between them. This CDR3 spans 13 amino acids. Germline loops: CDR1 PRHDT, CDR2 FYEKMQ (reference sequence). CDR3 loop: CASSRGDGDTQYF. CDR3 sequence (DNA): TGTGCCAGCAGCCGTGGGGATGGAGATACGCAGTATTTT.

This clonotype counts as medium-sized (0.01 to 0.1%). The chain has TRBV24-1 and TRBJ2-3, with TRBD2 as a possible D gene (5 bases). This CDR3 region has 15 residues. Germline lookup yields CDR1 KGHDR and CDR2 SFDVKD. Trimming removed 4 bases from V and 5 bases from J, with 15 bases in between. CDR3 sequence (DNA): TGTGCCACCAGTGACCCACAGAGGGCCGGAGATACGCAGTATTTT. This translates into CATSDPQRAGDTQYF.

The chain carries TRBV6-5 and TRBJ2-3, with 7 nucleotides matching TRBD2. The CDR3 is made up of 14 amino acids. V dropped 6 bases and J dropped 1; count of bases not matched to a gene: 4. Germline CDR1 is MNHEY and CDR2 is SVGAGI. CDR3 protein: CASRQLARTDTQYF. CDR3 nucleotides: TGTGCCAGCAGGCAACTAGCGCGCACAGATACGCAGTATTTT.

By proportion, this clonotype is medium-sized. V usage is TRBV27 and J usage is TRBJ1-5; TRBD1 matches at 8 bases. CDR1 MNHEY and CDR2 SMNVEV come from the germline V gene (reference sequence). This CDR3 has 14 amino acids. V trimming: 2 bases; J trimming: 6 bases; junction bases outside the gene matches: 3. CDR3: CASSLDRGSQPQHF. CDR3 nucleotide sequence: TGTGCCAGCAGTTTAGACAGGGGTAGTCAGCCCCAGCATTTT.

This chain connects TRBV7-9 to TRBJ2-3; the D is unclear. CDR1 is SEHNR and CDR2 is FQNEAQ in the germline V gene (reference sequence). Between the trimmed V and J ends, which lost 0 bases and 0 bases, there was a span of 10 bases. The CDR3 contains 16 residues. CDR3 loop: CASSLAGFTSTDTQYF. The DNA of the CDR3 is TGTGCCAGCAGCTTAGCGGGGTTCACCAGCACAGATACGCAGTATTTT.

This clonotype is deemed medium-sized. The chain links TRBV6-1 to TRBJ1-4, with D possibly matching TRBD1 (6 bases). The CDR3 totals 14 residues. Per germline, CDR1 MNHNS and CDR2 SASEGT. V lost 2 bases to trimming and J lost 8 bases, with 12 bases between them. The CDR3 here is CASSEPGAGEKLFF. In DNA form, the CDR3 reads TGTGCCAGCAGTGAACCGGGGGCGGGGGAAAAACTGTTTTTT.

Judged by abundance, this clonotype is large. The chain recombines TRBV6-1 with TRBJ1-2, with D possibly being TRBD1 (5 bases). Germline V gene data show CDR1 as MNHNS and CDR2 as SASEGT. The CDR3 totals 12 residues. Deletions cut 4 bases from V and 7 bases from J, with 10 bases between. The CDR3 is CASSGQNFGYTF. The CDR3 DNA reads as TGTGCCAGCAGTGGACAGAATTTTGGCTACACCTTC.

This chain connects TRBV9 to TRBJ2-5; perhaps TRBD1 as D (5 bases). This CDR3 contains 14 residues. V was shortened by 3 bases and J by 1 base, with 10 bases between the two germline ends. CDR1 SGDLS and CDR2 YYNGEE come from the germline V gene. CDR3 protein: CASSGWGSQETQYF. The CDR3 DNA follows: TGTGCCAGCAGCGGATGGGGCAGCCAAGAGACCCAGTACTTC.

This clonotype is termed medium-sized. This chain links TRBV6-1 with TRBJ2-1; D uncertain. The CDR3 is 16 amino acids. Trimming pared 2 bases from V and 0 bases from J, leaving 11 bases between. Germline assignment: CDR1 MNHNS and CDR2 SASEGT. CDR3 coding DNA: TGTGCCAGCAGTGAACATACAGTTGGCTCCTACAATGAGCAGTTCTTC. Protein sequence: CASSEHTVGSYNEQFF.

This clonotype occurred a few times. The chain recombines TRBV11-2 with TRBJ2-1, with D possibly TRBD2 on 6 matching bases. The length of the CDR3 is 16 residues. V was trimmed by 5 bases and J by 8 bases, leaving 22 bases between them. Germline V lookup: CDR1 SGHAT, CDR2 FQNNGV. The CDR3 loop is CASSSHGRSSVHEQFF. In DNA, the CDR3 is TGTGCCAGCAGCAGCCATGGGAGGTCCTCTGTCCATGAGCAGTTCTTC.

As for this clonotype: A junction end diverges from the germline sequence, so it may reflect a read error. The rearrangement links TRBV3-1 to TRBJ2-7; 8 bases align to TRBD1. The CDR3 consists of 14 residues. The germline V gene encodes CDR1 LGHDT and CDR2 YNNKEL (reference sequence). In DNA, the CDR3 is TGTACCAGCAGCCCTGGACAGGGCTCCTACGAGCAGTACTTC. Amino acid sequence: CTSSPGQGSYEQYF.

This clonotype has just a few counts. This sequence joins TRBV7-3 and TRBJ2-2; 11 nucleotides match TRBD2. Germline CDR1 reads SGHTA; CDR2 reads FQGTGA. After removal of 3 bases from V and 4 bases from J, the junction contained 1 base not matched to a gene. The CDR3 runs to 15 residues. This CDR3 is CASSFGLAGTGELFF. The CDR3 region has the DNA TGTGCCAGCAGCTTCGGACTAGCGGGCACCGGGGAGCTGTTTTTT.

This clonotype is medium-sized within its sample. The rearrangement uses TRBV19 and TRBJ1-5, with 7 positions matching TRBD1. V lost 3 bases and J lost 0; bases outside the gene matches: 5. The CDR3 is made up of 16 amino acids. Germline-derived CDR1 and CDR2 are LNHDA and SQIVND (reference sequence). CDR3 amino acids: CASSMSQGVSNQPQHF. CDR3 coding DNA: TGTGCCAGTAGTATGTCTCAGGGGGTTAGCAATCAGCCCCAGCATTTT.

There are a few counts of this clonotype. The CDR3 DNA reads as TGTGCCAGCAGTTTAGGGGCGCATAAGCGGGGCACAGATACGCAGTATTTT. This sequence encodes CASSLGAHKRGTDTQYF. The V and J genes are TRBV27 and TRBJ2-3; possible D gene TRBD2, 6 bases. CDR1 and CDR2 (germline): MNHEY, SMNVEV (reference sequence). This CDR3 spans 17 amino acids. Trimming cost V 2 bases and J 1 base, with 16 bases left between them.

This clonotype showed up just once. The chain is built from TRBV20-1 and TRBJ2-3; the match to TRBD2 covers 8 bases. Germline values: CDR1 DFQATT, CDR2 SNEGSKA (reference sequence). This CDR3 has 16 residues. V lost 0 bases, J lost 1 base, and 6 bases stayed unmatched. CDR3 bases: TGCAGTGCTAGAGAATTAACTAGCGGCCGCACAGATACGCAGTATTTT. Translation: CSARELTSGRTDTQYF.

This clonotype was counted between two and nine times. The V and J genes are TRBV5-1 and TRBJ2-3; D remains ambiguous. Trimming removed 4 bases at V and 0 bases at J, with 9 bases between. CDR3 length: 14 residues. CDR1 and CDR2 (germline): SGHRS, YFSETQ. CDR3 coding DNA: TGCGCCAGCAGCCTCGGTGTTAGCACAGATACGCAGTATTTT. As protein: CASSLGVSTDTQYF.

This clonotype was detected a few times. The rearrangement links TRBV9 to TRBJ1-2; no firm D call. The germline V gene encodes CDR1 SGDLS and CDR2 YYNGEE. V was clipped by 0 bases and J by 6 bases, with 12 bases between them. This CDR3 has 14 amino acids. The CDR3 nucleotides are TGTGCCAGCAGCGTAGGTAAAGGGTACCATGGCTACACCTTC. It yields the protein CASSVGKGYHGYTF. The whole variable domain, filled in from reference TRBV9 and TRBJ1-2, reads DSGVTQTPKHLITATGQRVTLRCSPRSGDLSVYWYQQSLDQGLQFLIQYYNGEERAKGNILERFSAQQFPDLHSELNLSSLELGDSALYFCASSVGKGYHGYTFGSGTRLTVV.

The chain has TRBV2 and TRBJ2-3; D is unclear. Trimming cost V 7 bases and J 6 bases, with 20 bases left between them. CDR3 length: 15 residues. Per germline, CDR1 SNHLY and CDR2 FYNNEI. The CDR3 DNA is TGTGCCAGCATTGGACGTACAAACCTCGGGGATACGCAGTATTTT. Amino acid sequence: CASIGRTNLGDTQYF.

The chain's CDR3 is CASSPPGTSGPYNEQFF. The CDR3 nucleotides read TGTGCCAGCAGCCCTCCCGGGACTAGCGGGCCCTACAATGAGCAGTTCTTC. V usage is TRBV7-3 and J usage is TRBJ2-1, with TRBD2 identical over 12 bases. V trimming: 5 bases; J trimming: 2 bases; junction bases outside the gene matches: 7. This CDR3 has 17 amino acids. CDR1 is SGHTA, CDR2 FQGTGA, per germline.

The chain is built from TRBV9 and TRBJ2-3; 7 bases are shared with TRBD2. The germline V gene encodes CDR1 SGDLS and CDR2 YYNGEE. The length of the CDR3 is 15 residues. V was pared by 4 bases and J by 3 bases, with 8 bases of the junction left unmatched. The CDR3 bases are TGTGCCAGCAGCCCCTGGGACGGGGGGACAGATACGCAGTATTTT. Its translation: CASSPWDGGTDTQYF. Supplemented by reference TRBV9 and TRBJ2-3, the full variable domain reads DSGVTQTPKHLITATGQRVTLRCSPRSGDLSVYWYQQSLDQGLQFLIQYYNGEERAKGNILERFSAQQFPDLHSELNLSSLELGDSALYFCASSPWDGGTDTQYFGPGTRLTVL.

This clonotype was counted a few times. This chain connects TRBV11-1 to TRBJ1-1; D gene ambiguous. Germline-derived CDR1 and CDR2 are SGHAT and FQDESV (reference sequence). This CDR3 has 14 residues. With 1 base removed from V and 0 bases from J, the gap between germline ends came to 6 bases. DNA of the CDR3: TGTGCCAGCAGCTTAGGGCCCATGAACACTGAAGCTTTCTTT. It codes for CASSLGPMNTEAFF.

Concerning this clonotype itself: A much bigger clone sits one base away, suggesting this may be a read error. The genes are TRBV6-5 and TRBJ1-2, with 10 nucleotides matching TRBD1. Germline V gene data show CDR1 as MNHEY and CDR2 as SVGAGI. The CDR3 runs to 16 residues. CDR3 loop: CTSSDPGTGAPYGYTF. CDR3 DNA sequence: TGTACCAGCAGTGATCCCGGGACAGGGGCCCCCTATGGCTACACCTTC.

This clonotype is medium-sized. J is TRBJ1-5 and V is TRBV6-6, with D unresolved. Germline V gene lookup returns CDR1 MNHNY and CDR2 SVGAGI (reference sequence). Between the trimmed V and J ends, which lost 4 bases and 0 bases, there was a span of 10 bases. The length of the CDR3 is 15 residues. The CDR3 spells CASSSTDYSNQPQHF. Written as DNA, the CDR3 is TGTGCCAGCAGTTCGACGGATTATAGCAATCAGCCCCAGCATTTT.

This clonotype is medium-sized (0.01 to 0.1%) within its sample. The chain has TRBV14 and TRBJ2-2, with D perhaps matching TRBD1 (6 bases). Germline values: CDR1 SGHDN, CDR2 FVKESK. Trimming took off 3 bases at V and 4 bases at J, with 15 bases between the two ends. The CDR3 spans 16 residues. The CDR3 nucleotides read TGTGCCAGCAGCCACGCCGGACAGAGAATCACCGGGGAGCTGTTTTTT. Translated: CASSHAGQRITGELFF.

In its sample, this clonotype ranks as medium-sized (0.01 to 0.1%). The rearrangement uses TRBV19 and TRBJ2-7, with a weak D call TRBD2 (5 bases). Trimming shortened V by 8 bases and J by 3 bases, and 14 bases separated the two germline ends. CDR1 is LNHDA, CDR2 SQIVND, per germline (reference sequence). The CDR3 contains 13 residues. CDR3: CASSDSSRYEQYF. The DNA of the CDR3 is TGTGCCAGTTCGGACTCTTCCCGCTACGAGCAGTACTTC.

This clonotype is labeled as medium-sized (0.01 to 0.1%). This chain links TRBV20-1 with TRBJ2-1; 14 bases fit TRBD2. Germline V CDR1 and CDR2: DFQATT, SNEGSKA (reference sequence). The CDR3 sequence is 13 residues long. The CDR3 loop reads CSPGTSGSNEQFF. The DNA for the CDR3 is TGCAGCCCGGGGACTAGCGGGAGCAATGAGCAGTTCTTC.

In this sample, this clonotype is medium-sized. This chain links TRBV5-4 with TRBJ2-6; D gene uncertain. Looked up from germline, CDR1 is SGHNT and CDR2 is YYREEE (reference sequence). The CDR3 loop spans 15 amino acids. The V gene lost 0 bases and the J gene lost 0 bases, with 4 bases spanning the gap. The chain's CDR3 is CASSLGGSGANVLTF. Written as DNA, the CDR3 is TGTGCCAGCAGCTTGGGGGGCTCTGGGGCCAACGTCCTGACTTTC.